The 7 T cell receptor beta chains below were found in one sample sequenced in a study of vaccination effects on CD4 cells after COVID-19. TCRdb's copy holds only in-frame clones and misses some; the assay was immunoSEQ multiplex PCR. The sample consists of tens of thousands of clones, over 80% of them appearing once. Antigen-specific CD4+ T cells expanded by the ViraFEST assay with viral peptide pools were then sequenced. CD4+ T cell isolation took place after less than 13 days of culture. The antigens for these receptors are not known. Material: CD4+ T cells from PBMCs cultured with HCoV-229E spike peptides, obtained before COVID-19 vaccination. The receptors originated from a human donor who received a COVID-19 vaccine.

The rearrangement links TRBV5-1 to TRBJ2-4; 10 bases are shared with TRBD2. The CDR3 has 16 residues. From germline, CDR1 is SGHRS and CDR2 YFSETQ. V trimming: 4 bases; J trimming: 1 base; junction bases outside the gene matches: 5. The CDR3 sequence: CASSLLTSGAKNIQYF. The CDR3 DNA reads as TGCGCCAGCAGCCTACTGACTAGCGGGGCCAAAAACATTCAGTACTTC.

This clone showed up just a few times. The J gene is TRBJ1-1, the V gene TRBV9, with D perhaps TRBD1 (5 bases). The CDR3 contains 17 residues. The germline gives CDR1 SGDLS, CDR2 YYNGEE. V was trimmed by 0 bases and J by 0 bases, leaving 15 bases between them. CDR3 amino acids: CASSVGRDGSLNTEAFF. The CDR3 bases are TGTGCCAGCAGCGTAGGAAGGGACGGCTCCCTGAACACTGAAGCTTTCTTT.

The chain carries TRBV5-6 and TRBJ1-5; 10 bases agree with TRBD1. V was pared by 1 base and J by 7 bases, with 8 bases of the junction left unmatched. The CDR3 is 16 residues long. Germline CDR1 is SGHDT and CDR2 is YYEEEE. The CDR3 sequence: CASSLRQGAYGQPQHF. DNA of the CDR3: TGTGCCAGCAGCTTGCGACAGGGGGCTTATGGGCAGCCCCAGCATTTT.

This rearrangement joins TRBV9 to TRBJ2-3; D gene unclear. In germline, CDR1 is SGDLS, CDR2 YYNGEE. This CDR3 is built from 14 residues. The V and J ends lost 1 base and 2 bases respectively, with 8 bases between them. The CDR3 spells CASSVNPNTDTQYF. CDR3 nucleotides: TGTGCCAGCAGCGTAAACCCAAACACAGATACGCAGTATTTT.

The V gene is TRBV19, the J gene TRBJ1-2, with no clear D. The CDR3 runs to 15 residues. Germline V gene lookup returns CDR1 LNHDA and CDR2 SQIVND (reference sequence). V was pared by 0 bases and J by 2 bases, with 10 bases between. As DNA, the CDR3 is TGTGCCAGTAGTATAGATCATGGGCCCAACTATGGCTACACCTTC. This translates into CASSIDHGPNYGYTF.

J is TRBJ2-3 and V is TRBV24-1; D unclear. CDR3 size: 13 residues. Germline CDR1 reads KGHDR; CDR2 reads SFDVKD. V was shortened by 7 bases and J by 1 base, with 8 bases between the two germline ends. CDR3 coding DNA: TGTGCCACCAGGGGCACCGGCACAGATACGCAGTATTTT. As protein: CATRGTGTDTQYF.

The chain uses TRBV19 and TRBJ2-1; 14 nucleotides align to TRBD2. With 9 bases clipped from V and 0 bases from J, the junction kept 13 bases outside the gene matches. Germline V gives CDR1 LNHDA, CDR2 SQIVND (reference sequence). This CDR3 contains 19 residues. CDR3 in DNA: TGTGCCAGCAGGGGGACTAGCGGGGGCGGTCCTAGCTCCTACAATGAGCAGTTCTTC. Protein sequence: CASRGTSGGGPSSYNEQFF.